The clone carrying this T cell receptor (beta chain) has ten or more counts. Antigen unknown. From the 5' RACE reads, TCRdb called clonotypes with MiXCR, one entry per CDR3 protein. There are under 200,000 distinct CDR3 sequences in the sample; approximately 9% occur only once, and about 14% lies in the top ten. These data are taken from a study of CD8 T cells in ankylosing spondylitis. Regarding the study as a whole: Matched ankylosing spondylitis synovial fluid reportedly showed significant enrichment of disease-linked clones.

Specimen: blood, either unsorted or a sorted T cell fraction (not recorded which). This clonotype originated in a female donor with ankylosing spondylitis or in good health (not recorded which).

The CDR3 reads CASSLGSGLYNEQFF. In DNA, the CDR3 is TGTGCCAGCAGCTTAGGTAGCGGGCTATACAATGAGCAGTTCTTC. The gene calls are TRBV5-6 and TRBJ2-1, with 7 bases identical to TRBD2. The J segment lost 4 bases and the V segment lost 2 bases, leaving 6 bases of the junction unmatched. The CDR3 runs to 15 residues. CDR1 SGHDT and CDR2 YYEEEE come from the germline V gene.